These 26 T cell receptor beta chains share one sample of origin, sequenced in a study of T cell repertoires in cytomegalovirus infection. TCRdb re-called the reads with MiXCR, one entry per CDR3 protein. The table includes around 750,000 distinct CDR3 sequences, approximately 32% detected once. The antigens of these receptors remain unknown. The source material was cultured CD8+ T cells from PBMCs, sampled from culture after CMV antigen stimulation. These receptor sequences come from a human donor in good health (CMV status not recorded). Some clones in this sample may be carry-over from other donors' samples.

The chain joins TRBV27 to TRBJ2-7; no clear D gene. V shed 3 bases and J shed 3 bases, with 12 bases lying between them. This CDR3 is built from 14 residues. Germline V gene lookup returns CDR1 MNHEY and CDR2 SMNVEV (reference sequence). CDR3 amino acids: CASSFNGRDYEQYF. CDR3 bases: TGTGCCAGCAGTTTTAACGGCCGAGACTACGAGCAGTACTTC.

The CDR3 sequence is CASSQGQVIQPWNEQFF. CDR3 DNA sequence: TGTGCCAGCAGTCAAGGACAGGTCATCCAACCCTGGAATGAGCAGTTCTTC. The chain carries TRBV27 and TRBJ2-1; 7 positions match TRBD1. The CDR3 covers 17 residues. Trimming cost V 5 bases and J 7 bases; bases outside gene matches: 17. The germline V gene encodes CDR1 MNHEY and CDR2 SMNVEV (reference sequence).

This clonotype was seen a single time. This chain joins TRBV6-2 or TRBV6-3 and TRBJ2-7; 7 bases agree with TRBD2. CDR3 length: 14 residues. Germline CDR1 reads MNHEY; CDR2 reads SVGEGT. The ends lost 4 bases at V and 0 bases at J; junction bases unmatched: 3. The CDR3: CASSWGGSSYEQYF. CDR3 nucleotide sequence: TGTGCCAGCAGTTGGGGCGGGAGCTCCTACGAGCAGTACTTC.

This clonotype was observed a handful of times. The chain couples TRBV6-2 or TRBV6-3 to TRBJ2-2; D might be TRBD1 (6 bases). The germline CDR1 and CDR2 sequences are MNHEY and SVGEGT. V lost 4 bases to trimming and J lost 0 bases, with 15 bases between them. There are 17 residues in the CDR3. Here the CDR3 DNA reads TGTGCCAGCAGTTTTTCACGGACAGCTCCGAACACCGGGGAGCTGTTTTTT. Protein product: CASSFSRTAPNTGELFF.

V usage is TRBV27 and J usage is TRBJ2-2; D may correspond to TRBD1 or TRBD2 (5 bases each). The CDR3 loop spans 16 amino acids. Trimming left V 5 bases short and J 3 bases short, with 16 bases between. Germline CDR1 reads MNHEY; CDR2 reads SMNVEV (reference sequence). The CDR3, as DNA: TGTGCCAGCAGTCCCTGGGACGTCGTGGACACCGGGGAGCTGTTTTTT. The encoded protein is CASSPWDVVDTGELFF.

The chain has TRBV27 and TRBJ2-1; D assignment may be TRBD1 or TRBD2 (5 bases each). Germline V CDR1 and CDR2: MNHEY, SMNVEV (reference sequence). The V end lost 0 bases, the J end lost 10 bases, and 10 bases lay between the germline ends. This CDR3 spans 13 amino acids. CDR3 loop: CASSLSRGREQFF. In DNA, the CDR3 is TGTGCCAGCAGTTTATCGAGGGGAAGGGAGCAGTTCTTC.

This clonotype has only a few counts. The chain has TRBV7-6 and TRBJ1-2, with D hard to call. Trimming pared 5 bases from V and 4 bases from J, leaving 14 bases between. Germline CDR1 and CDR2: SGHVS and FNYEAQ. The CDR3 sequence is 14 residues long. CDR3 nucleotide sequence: TGTGCCAGCAGCCCAAGTCGGGGTTCCTATGGCTACACCTTC. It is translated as CASSPSRGSYGYTF.

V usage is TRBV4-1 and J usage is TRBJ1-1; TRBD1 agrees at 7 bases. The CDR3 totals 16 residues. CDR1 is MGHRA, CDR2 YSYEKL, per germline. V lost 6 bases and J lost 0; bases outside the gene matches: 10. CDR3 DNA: TGCGCCAGCAGTAGGGTAAGGGGACAGATGAACACTGAAGCTTTCTTT. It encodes CASSRVRGQMNTEAFF.

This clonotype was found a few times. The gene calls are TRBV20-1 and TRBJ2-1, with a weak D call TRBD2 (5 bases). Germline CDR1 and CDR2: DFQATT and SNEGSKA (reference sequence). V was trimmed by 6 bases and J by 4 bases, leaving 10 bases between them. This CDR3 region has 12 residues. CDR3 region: CSASGLYNEQFF. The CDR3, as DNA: TGCAGTGCGTCAGGACTGTACAATGAGCAGTTCTTC.

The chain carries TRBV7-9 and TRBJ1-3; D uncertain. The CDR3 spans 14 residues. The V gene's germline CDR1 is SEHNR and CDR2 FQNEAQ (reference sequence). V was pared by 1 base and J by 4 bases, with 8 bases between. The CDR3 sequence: CASSLDTRGNTIYF. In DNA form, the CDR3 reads TGTGCCAGCAGCTTAGATACTCGCGGAAACACCATATATTTT.

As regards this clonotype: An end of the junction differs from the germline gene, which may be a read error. The DNA of the CDR3 is TGTGCCAACAGCTTTATATCGGGGGAGAACACTGAAGCTTTCTTT. As protein: CANSFISGENTEAFF. This chain uses TRBV7-6 with TRBJ1-1; a weak D match, TRBD1 (5 bases). From germline, CDR1 is SGHVS and CDR2 FNYEAQ. This CDR3 has 15 residues.

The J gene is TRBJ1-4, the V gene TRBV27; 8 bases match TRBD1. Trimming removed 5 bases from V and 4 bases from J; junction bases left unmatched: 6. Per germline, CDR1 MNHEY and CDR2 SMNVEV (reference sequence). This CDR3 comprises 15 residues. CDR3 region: CASSTSGGLNEKLFF. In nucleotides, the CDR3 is TGTGCCAGCAGTACATCAGGGGGCCTTAATGAAAAACTGTTTTTT.

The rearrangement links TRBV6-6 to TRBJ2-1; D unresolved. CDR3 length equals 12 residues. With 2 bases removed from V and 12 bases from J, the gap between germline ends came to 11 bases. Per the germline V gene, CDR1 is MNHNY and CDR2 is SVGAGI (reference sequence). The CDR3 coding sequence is TGTGCCAGCAGTTACGACTTGGTTGGGCAGTTCTTC. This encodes CASSYDLVGQFF.

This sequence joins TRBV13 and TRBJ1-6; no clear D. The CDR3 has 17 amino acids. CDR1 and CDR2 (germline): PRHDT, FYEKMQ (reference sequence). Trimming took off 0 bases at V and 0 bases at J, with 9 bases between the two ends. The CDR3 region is CASSLGSRYSYNSPLHF. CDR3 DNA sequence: TGTGCCAGCAGCTTAGGTTCCAGGTACTCCTATAATTCACCCCTCCACTTT.

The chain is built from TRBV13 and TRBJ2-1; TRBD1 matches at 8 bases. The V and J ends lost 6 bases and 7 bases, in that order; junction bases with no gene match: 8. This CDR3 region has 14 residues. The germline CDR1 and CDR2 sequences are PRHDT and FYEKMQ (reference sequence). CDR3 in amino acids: CASSSWRTGNEQFF. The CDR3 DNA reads TGTGCCAGCAGTTCTTGGCGGACAGGGAATGAGCAGTTCTTC.

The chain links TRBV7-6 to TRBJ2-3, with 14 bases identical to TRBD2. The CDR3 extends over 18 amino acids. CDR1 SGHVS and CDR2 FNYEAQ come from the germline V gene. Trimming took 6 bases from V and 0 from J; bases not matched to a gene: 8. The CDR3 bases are TGTGCCAGCAGACCAGGACTAGCGGGGGGCGCTAGCACAGATACGCAGTATTTT. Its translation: CASRPGLAGGASTDTQYF.

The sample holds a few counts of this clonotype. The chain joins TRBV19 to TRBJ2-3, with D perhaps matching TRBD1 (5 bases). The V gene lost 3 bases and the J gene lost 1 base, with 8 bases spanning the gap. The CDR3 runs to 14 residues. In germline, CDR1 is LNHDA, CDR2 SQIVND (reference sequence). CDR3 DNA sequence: TGTGCCAGTAGTATTTCCAGGGGCACAGATACGCAGTATTTT. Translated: CASSISRGTDTQYF.

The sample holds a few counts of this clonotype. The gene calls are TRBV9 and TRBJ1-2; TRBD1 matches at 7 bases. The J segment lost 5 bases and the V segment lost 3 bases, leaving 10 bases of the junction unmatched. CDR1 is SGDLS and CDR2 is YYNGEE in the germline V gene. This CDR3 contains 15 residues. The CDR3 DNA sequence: TGTGCCAGCAGCGCGGGGGGGACAGCCTTTTATGGCTACACCTTC. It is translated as CASSAGGTAFYGYTF. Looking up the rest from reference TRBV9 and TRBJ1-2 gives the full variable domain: DSGVTQTPKHLITATGQRVTLRCSPRSGDLSVYWYQQSLDQGLQFLIQYYNGEERAKGNILERFSAQQFPDLHSELNLSSLELGDSALYFCASSAGGTAFYGYTFGSGTRLTVV.

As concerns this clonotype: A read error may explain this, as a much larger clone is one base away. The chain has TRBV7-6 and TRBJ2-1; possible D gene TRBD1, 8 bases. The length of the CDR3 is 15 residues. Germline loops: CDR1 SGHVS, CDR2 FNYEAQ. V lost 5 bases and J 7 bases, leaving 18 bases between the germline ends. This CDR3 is CASSLTGGDMNEQFF. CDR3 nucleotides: TGTGCCAGCAGCCTCACAGGGGGGGACATGAATGAGCAGTTCTTC.

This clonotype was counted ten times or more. In nucleotides, the CDR3 is TGTGCCAGCAGCCCGGGGGGCAGTCATCAGCCCCAGCATTTT. The encoded protein is CASSPGGSHQPQHF. This chain uses TRBV7-2 with TRBJ1-5; TRBD1 is a possible D gene (6 bases). The CDR3 runs 14 residues. Germline values: CDR1 SGHTA, CDR2 FQGNSA. V lost 5 bases to trimming and J lost 5 bases, with 13 bases between them.

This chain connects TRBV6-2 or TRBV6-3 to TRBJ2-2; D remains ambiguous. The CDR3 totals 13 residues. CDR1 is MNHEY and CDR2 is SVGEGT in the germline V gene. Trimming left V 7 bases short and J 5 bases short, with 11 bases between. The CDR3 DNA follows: TGTGCCAGCATTCCCTTAGGGACCGGGGAGCTGTTTTTT. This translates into CASIPLGTGELFF.

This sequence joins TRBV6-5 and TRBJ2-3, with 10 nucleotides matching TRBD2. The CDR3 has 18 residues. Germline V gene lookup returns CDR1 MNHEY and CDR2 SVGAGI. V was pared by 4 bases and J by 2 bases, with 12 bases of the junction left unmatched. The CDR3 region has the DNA TGTGCCAGCAGTTCCGGACCGATACTAGCGGGGTCCACAGATACGCAGTATTTT. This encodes CASSSGPILAGSTDTQYF.

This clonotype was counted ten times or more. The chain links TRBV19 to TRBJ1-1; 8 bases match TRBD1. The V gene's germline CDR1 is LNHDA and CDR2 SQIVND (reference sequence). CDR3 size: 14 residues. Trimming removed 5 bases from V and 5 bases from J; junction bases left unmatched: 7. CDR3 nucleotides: TGTGCCAGTAGTCCCCGACAGGGGAGGACTGAAGCTTTCTTT. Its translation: CASSPRQGRTEAFF.

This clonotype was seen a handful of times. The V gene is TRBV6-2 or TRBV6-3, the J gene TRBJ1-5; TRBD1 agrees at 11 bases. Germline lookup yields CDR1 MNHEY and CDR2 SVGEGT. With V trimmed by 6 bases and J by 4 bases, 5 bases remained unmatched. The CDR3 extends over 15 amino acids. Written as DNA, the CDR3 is TGTGCCAGCAGATTCGGACAGGGGGCTAATCAGCCCCAGCATTTT. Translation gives CASRFGQGANQPQHF.

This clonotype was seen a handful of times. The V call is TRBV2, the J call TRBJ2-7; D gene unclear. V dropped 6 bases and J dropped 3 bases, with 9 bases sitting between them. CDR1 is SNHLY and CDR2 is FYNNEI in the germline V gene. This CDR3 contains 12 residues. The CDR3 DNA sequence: TGTGCCAGCAGCCCGGGTTACTACGAGCAGTACGTC. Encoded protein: CASSPGYYEQYV.

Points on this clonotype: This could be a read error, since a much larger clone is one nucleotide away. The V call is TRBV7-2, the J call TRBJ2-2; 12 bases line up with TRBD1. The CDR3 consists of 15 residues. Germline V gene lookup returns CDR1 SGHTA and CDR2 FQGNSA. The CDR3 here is CVSTGTGGSAGELFF. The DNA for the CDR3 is TGTGTCAGCACCGGGACAGGGGGCTCGGCCGGGGAGCTGTTTTTT.